This is a list of T cell receptor beta chains from one sample in a study of T cells in Graves' hyperthyroidism and ophthalmopathy. TCRdb re-called the multiplex PCR reads with MiXCR, one entry per CDR3 protein. Of 200,000 to 300,000 distinct CDR3 sequences in the sample, 24% were seen once. The source material was blood. The source is a woman aged 40-49 years with Graves' ophthalmopathy. Each CDR3 is given without its conserved first and last residue.

v_gene: TRBV7-9; CDR3aa: ASSLGVTGAQTQY
v_gene: TRBV6-5; CDR3aa: ASSYGTDTGELF
v_gene: TRBV5-1; CDR3aa: ASSLAAQGEEQY
v_gene: TRBV6-5; CDR3aa: ASSYYRTGAGDIQY
v_gene: TRBV15; CDR3aa: ATSRTSGQGATYEQY
v_gene: TRBV24-1; CDR3aa: ATSDPTGTERETQY
v_gene: TRBV7-2; CDR3aa: ASSFCDGTGELF
v_gene: TRBV7-8; CDR3aa: ASSLASSGARYEQY
v_gene: TRBV19; CDR3aa: ASSPGTGGTYEQY
v_gene: TRBV4-1; CDR3aa: ASSHPSTDTIY
v_gene: TRBV24-1; CDR3aa: ATRAPGGKETQY
v_gene: TRBV11-2; CDR3aa: ASSEYSPYEQY
v_gene: TRBV3-1; CDR3aa: ASSQGWGGRPYEQY
v_gene: TRBV12-5; CDR3aa: ASGLEISRDSAYEQY
v_gene: TRBV6-1; CDR3aa: ASSAKTSGQETQY
v_gene: TRBV7-2; CDR3aa: VSSLLPKESYGYT
v_gene: TRBV4-1; CDR3aa: ASSLRPSGTSYEQY
v_gene: TRBV4-2; CDR3aa: ASSAISEWGVEQY
v_gene: TRBV28; CDR3aa: ASSQAADHEQY
v_gene: TRBV20-1; CDR3aa: SARVVGGTRQETQY
v_gene: TRBV9; CDR3aa: ASSVMIRAWNTEAF
v_gene: TRBV28; CDR3aa: ASSSGTGGGGYT
v_gene: TRBV20-1; CDR3aa: SAPPRGGYTGELF
v_gene: TRBV11-2; CDR3aa: ASSTPTKASGIQNIQY
v_gene: TRBV19; CDR3aa: ASTKMGEGTEAF
v_gene: TRBV27; CDR3aa: ASSPGTGGLETQY
v_gene: TRBV18; CDR3aa: ASSKPLGFNYGYT
v_gene: TRBV12-3/TRBV12-4; CDR3aa: ASRPSGASYEQY
v_gene: TRBV6-4; CDR3aa: ASSYSRAKDTEAF
v_gene: TRBV3-1; CDR3aa: ASSGGQRKGYEQY
v_gene: TRBV6-5; CDR3aa: ASSYVGGKDSPLH
v_gene: TRBV28; CDR3aa: ASSSQARAEAF
v_gene: TRBV6-4; CDR3aa: ASSSGGLYSGANVLT
v_gene: TRBV10-3; CDR3aa: AISESGPTGEDDTQY
v_gene: TRBV6-2/TRBV6-3; CDR3aa: ASSYASGSSYEQY
v_gene: TRBV6-2/TRBV6-3; CDR3aa: ASRLLGSGGYGQY
v_gene: TRBV19; CDR3aa: ASSIARGLGELF
v_gene: TRBV29-1; CDR3aa: SVDSGGDEQY
v_gene: TRBV4-1; CDR3aa: ASSQDDRTNQPQH
v_gene: TRBV28; CDR3aa: ASSSVGGPSYEQY
v_gene: TRBV28; CDR3aa: ASSLRLVPDTQY
v_gene: TRBV18; CDR3aa: ASSPNYATGLPGELF
v_gene: TRBV30; CDR3aa: AWSVGDSGANVLT
v_gene: TRBV2; CDR3aa: ASRGRGLAATLQY
v_gene: TRBV12-5; CDR3aa: ASGFHGGGPQY
v_gene: TRBV6-2/TRBV6-3; CDR3aa: ASSRVGAKQETQY
v_gene: TRBV5-6; CDR3aa: ASSSMNILNTEAF
v_gene: TRBV19; CDR3aa: ASSIEGGDGYT
v_gene: TRBV4-1; CDR3aa: ASSQEVQNYGYT
v_gene: TRBV9; CDR3aa: ASSVGGTSGTVEQY
v_gene: TRBV27; CDR3aa: ASSPDSGQETQY
v_gene: TRBV11-2; CDR3aa: ASSLSSTWGHTEAF
v_gene: TRBV11-2; CDR3aa: ASSPGLAGRFYEQY
v_gene: TRBV7-6; CDR3aa: ASSPVQGLNGYT
v_gene: TRBV5-5; CDR3aa: ASSRDRTSYEQY
v_gene: TRBV6-5; CDR3aa: ASINARDRENLAQY
v_gene: TRBV5-1; CDR3aa: ASSSGLLAGGFNTGELF
v_gene: TRBV28; CDR3aa: ASSLLQGLTEAF
v_gene: TRBV20-1; CDR3aa: SARASGRAENIQY